Presented here are 20 T cell receptor beta chains from one specimen sequenced in a study of cytomegalovirus exposure and HLA in healthy donors. It was with 60 Vbeta and 13 Jbeta primers that the PCR ran. The assay was immunoSEQ multiplex PCR, and TCRdb's table has in-frame clones only and misses some. This table has over 150,000 clones, 75% to 85% appearing once. Sequencing was performed on PBMCs. The origin of the receptors is a woman in her sixties or seventies in good health and CMV-seropositive.

This chain joins TRBV5-1 and TRBJ2-2, with 8 bases identical to TRBD1. J was trimmed by 6 bases and V by 6 bases; bases with no gene match: 10. This CDR3 region has 15 residues. Germline V gene data show CDR1 as SGHRS and CDR2 as YFSETQ. CDR3 DNA sequence: TGCGCCAGCAATGAGGACAGGGTCGAAGCCGGGGAGCTGTTTTTT. This translates into CASNEDRVEAGELFF. Full variable domain (remainder filled in from reference TRBV5-1 and TRBJ2-2): KAGVTQTPRYLIKTRGQQVTLSCSPISGHRSVSWYQQTPGQGLQFLFEYFSETQRNKGNFPGRFSGRQFSNSRSEMNVSTLELGDSALYLCASNEDRVEAGELFFGEGSRLTVL.

The V call is TRBV9, the J call TRBJ2-3; D might be TRBD2 (5 bases). Trimming took off 3 bases at V and 9 bases at J, with 14 bases between the two ends. The CDR3 sequence is 13 residues long. In germline, CDR1 is SGDLS, CDR2 YYNGEE. CDR3 protein: CASSAPERATQYF. The DNA of the CDR3 is TGTGCCAGCAGCGCCCCAGAGAGGGCCACGCAGTATTTT.

The chain employs TRBV28 and TRBJ1-2; D not resolved. V was cut by 6 bases and J by 4 bases, with 15 bases left in between. This CDR3 spans 14 amino acids. The germline gives CDR1 MDHEN, CDR2 SYDVKM. CDR3 region: CASSTLEGIYGYTF. The DNA of the CDR3 is TGTGCCAGCAGCACCTTGGAGGGAATCTATGGCTACACCTTC.

This clone was seen a few times. The chain links TRBV14 to TRBJ2-1; 10 bases map to TRBD1. There are 20 residues in the CDR3. The germline V gene encodes CDR1 SGHDN and CDR2 FVKESK. With V trimmed by 4 bases and J by 8 bases, 23 bases remained unmatched. CDR3 region: CASSPRARYPGDRGFDEQFF. The CDR3 DNA is TGTGCCAGCAGCCCCCGGGCCCGGTACCCAGGGGACAGGGGTTTCGATGAGCAGTTCTTC.

The chain carries TRBV30 and TRBJ2-7; 8 bases match TRBD1. The CDR3 is 12 amino acids. The trim removed 5 bases at V and 2 bases at J, leaving 2 bases unmatched. The germline V gene has CDR1 GTSNPN and CDR2 SVGIG (reference sequence). This chain's CDR3 is CAWETGAYEQYF. The CDR3 DNA reads as TGTGCCTGGGAGACAGGGGCCTACGAGCAGTACTTC.

This chain uses TRBV5-1 with TRBJ1-6; perhaps TRBD1 as D (6 bases). This CDR3 has 16 amino acids. V dropped 3 bases and J dropped 8 bases, with 18 bases sitting between them. Germline CDR1 and CDR2: SGHRS and YFSETQ. CDR3 nucleotides: TGCGCCAGCAGCTCCCGGGGGGGCCAGGGGTATTCACCCCTCCACTTT. This codes for CASSSRGGQGYSPLHF.

The chain carries TRBV4-1 and TRBJ1-6; D ambiguous. V was cut by 0 bases and J by 7 bases, with 10 bases left in between. The CDR3 sequence is 15 residues long. Germline lookup yields CDR1 MGHRA and CDR2 YSYEKL. The CDR3 loop is CASSQDELRNSPLHF. The CDR3 DNA follows: TGCGCCAGCAGCCAAGATGAACTCAGGAATTCACCCCTCCACTTT.

This chain connects TRBV5-1 to TRBJ1-6; TRBD1 aligns across 7 bases. This CDR3 spans 16 amino acids. Germline V gives CDR1 SGHRS, CDR2 YFSETQ. Losses at the gene ends were 4 bases for V and 10 bases for J; bases not matched to a gene: 14. This CDR3 reads CASSRSNKGAGSPLHF. CDR3 sequence (DNA): TGCGCCAGCAGCCGATCGAACAAGGGGGCAGGATCACCCCTCCACTTT.

V gene TRBV19 combines with J gene TRBJ1-1, with D possibly matching TRBD1 (6 bases). CDR1 is LNHDA and CDR2 is SQIVND in the germline V gene (reference sequence). The CDR3 spans 13 residues. V was pared by 1 base and J by 7 bases, with 10 bases between. The chain's CDR3 is CASSIGTDLEAFF. CDR3 DNA sequence: TGTGCCAGTAGTATAGGGACAGACCTTGAAGCTTTCTTT.

This clone was seen only once. J is TRBJ1-2 and V is TRBV5-4; no reliable D call. Germline CDR1 SGHNT, CDR2 YYREEE (reference sequence). This CDR3 contains 14 residues. V lost 4 bases and J 11 bases, leaving 21 bases between the germline ends. CDR3 DNA sequence: TGTGCCAGCAGCCCCGAACCCGAGAGCAAGTGGTACACCTTC. The encoded protein is CASSPEPESKWYTF.

This chain joins TRBV9 and TRBJ1-2; TRBD1 matches at 8 bases. CDR1 is SGDLS, CDR2 YYNGEE, per germline. CDR3 length equals 15 residues. The V and J ends lost 0 bases and 4 bases, in that order; junction bases with no gene match: 5. The CDR3 is CASSVATDRGYGYTF. The CDR3 region has the DNA TGTGCCAGCAGCGTAGCTACCGACAGGGGCTATGGCTACACCTTC.

This rearrangement joins TRBV4-1 to TRBJ1-2; D unclear. Germline lookup yields CDR1 MGHRA and CDR2 YSYEKL. The CDR3 is 14 amino acids. With 0 bases removed from V and 5 bases from J, the gap between germline ends came to 10 bases. CDR3 protein: CASSQEGGPYGYTF. The DNA for the CDR3 is TGCGCCAGCAGCCAAGAGGGTGGGCCTTATGGCTACACCTTC.

The chain combines TRBV2 with TRBJ2-1, with 8 bases that match TRBD2. The CDR3 contains 16 residues. From germline, CDR1 is SNHLY and CDR2 FYNNEI. V lost 5 bases to trimming and J lost 9 bases; unmatched junction nucleotides: 15. CDR3 region: CASSSHQRETASEQFF. CDR3 nucleotide sequence: TGTGCCAGCAGTTCTCATCAGCGGGAGACAGCCTCTGAGCAGTTCTTC.

The chain has TRBV2 and TRBJ1-4; D is uncertain. There are 13 residues in the CDR3. Germline assignment: CDR1 SNHLY and CDR2 FYNNEI. The V end lost 7 bases, the J end lost 8 bases, and 14 bases lay between the germline ends. The CDR3 spells CASTREIGEKLFF. The CDR3, as DNA: TGTGCCAGCACCCGGGAGATTGGGGAAAAACTGTTTTTT. The whole variable domain, remainder taken from reference TRBV2 and TRBJ1-4, is EPEVTQTPSHQVTQMGQEVILRCVPISNHLYFYWYRQILGQKVEFLVSFYNNEISEKSEIFDDQFSVERPDGSNFTLKIRSTKLEDSAMYFCASTREIGEKLFFGSGTQLSVL.

The V gene is TRBV29-1, the J gene TRBJ1-1, with D unresolved. With 7 bases removed from V and 1 base from J, the gap between germline ends came to 16 bases. CDR3 length: 14 residues. Looked up from germline, CDR1 is SQVTM and CDR2 is ANQGSEA. The CDR3 bases are TGCAGCGCTGTTTTTGCGGGCTCGAACACTGAAGCTTTCTTT. Protein sequence: CSAVFAGSNTEAFF.

V gene TRBV7-9 combines with J gene TRBJ1-4; D ambiguous. Germline values: CDR1 SEHNR, CDR2 FQNEAQ (reference sequence). The CDR3 totals 16 residues. Trimming shortened V by 7 bases and J by 4 bases, and 19 bases separated the two germline ends. In DNA, the CDR3 is TGTGCCAGCACCCCAAGGACGATACGGGGTAATGAAAAACTGTTTTTT. Translating gives CASTPRTIRGNEKLFF. The whole variable domain, filled in from reference TRBV7-9 and TRBJ1-4, reads DTGVSQNPRHKITKRGQNVTFRCDPISEHNRLYWYRQTLGQGPEFLTYFQNEAQLEKSRLLSDRFSAERPKGSFSTLEIQRTEQGDSAMYLCASTPRTIRGNEKLFFGSGTQLSVL.

The rearrangement joins TRBV29-1 to TRBJ2-5, with a weak D call TRBD1 (6 bases). CDR3 size: 13 residues. V lost 4 bases and J lost 4, with 13 bases in between. The V gene's germline CDR1 is SQVTM and CDR2 ANQGSEA. The CDR3 DNA reads as TGCAGCGTTGGGCCTAGGGGGTTAGAGACCCAGTACTTC. Amino acid sequence: CSVGPRGLETQYF.

The rearrangement joins TRBV2 to TRBJ2-4; possible D gene TRBD2, 7 bases. CDR1 and CDR2 from the germline V gene are SNHLY and FYNNEI. CDR3 length equals 15 residues. V was pared by 7 bases and J by 1 base, with 14 bases between. In nucleotides, the CDR3 is TGTGCCAGCATAACAGGGAGGGCGGCCAAAAACATTCAGTACTTC. Protein product: CASITGRAAKNIQYF.

The rearrangement links TRBV27 to TRBJ2-2, with D perhaps matching TRBD2 (5 bases). Germline CDR1 and CDR2: MNHEY and SMNVEV (reference sequence). The CDR3 covers 15 residues. Between the trimmed V and J ends, which lost 2 bases and 0 bases, there was a span of 7 bases. The CDR3 loop is CASSLERTNTGELFF. CDR3 DNA sequence: TGTGCCAGCAGTTTAGAGCGGACGAACACCGGGGAGCTGTTTTTT.

This chain connects TRBV18 to TRBJ2-7, with 8 bases matching TRBD1. The trim removed 3 bases at V and 6 bases at J, leaving 10 bases unmatched. There are 15 residues in the CDR3. Germline values: CDR1 KGHSH, CDR2 LQKENI. For the CDR3, the DNA is TGTGCCAGCTCACCCGCCGGGACAGGCCCCCGCGAGCAGTACTTC. Translating gives CASSPAGTGPREQYF.